The source of this TCR beta chain is a study of shared clonotypes between healthy human individuals. Scientists sequenced DNA from unsorted PBMC on ten immunoSEQ deep assay plates. The method was immunoSEQ multiplex PCR; TCRdb's version includes in-frame clones alone and lacks a portion of them. The repertoire has about 460,000 clones, approximately 71% of them found once; the top ten carry about 11%. The CDR3 length is 11 residues. CDR1 SEHNR and CDR2 FQNEAQ come from the germline V gene (reference sequence). With regard to this clone: Its specificity is not known.

The study's findings and limits: It was anticipated that sequencing depth would influence how many clonotypes donors shared.

Unsorted samples relied on tens of millions of PBMCs, which served as the source of genomic DNA. The specimen sequenced was PBMCs. V gene TRBV7-9 combines with J gene TRBJ2-5, with a weak D call TRBD1 (6 bases). The assigned J gene may be wrong: the sequence end matches TRBJ2-7 better. The TCR was taken from a middle-aged woman in good health. Some clones in this sample may be carry-over from other donors' samples. CDR3 loop: CASSGQYEQYF. The CDR3 nucleotides read TGTGCCAGCAGCGGACAGTACGAGCAGTACTTC.